This TCR beta chain comes out of a study of OX40 agonist ivuxolimab in advanced cancers. Whole-study context: Dosing consisted of intravenous ivuxolimab at 0.01 to 10 mg/kg every 2 weeks.

This CDR3 contains 13 residues. Trimming removed 4 bases at V and 12 bases at J, with 16 bases between. Germline CDR1 is LNHDA and CDR2 is SQIVND (reference sequence). Clones were read by immunoSEQ multiplex PCR, and TCRdb kept only the in-frame ones, dropping some. Seen here are some 130,000 clones, 90% observed once, and the top ten hold 1.1%. Findings and limits, study-wide: More expanded clones were found, on average, in CD8+ than in CD4+ T cells. Both blood CD4+ and CD8+ T cells showed clonal growth by week 6 at 0.1 to 3.0 mg/kg.

If patients had autoimmune disease history or systemic immunosuppression, they were excluded. Turning to this clone: The target antigen is unknown.

The specimen was CD4+ or CD8+ T cells sorted from blood, collected in a trial of the OX40 agonist ivuxolimab. The TCR sequence derives from an adult with an advanced solid tumor such as melanoma, head and neck, liver or kidney cancer. This rearrangement joins TRBV19 to TRBJ2-1; the D gene is possibly TRBD2 (5 bases). The CDR3 nucleotides are TGTGCCAGTAGTACGGGCGGGCCCCGGGGGCAGTTCTTC. It translates to CASSTGGPRGQFF.